Presented here are 17 T cell receptor beta chains from one specimen sequenced in a study of CD4+ T cells in melanoma. Profiled with immunoSEQ multiplex PCR; TCRdb holds only in-frame clones, not every one. The table shows approximately 6,200 clones, with around 68% occurring only once. The sample consisted of cells from a culture (not recorded whether cultured in vitro). The source is a human donor with melanoma.

This chain connects TRBV7-8 to TRBJ1-4, with a weak D call TRBD1 (5 bases). CDR3 length: 15 amino acids. CDR1 is SGHVS, CDR2 FQNEAQ, per germline. V lost 1 base to trimming and J lost 3 bases, with 9 bases between them. The CDR3 protein is CASSLVRGPNEKLFF. In nucleotides, the CDR3 is TGTGCCAGCAGCTTAGTAAGGGGCCCTAATGAAAAACTGTTTTTT.

This chain joins TRBV19 and TRBJ2-7; the D gene is possibly TRBD1 (5 bases). The CDR3 covers 14 residues. V was shortened by 5 bases and J by 0 bases, with 11 bases between the two germline ends. Germline CDR1 is LNHDA and CDR2 is SQIVND (reference sequence). The CDR3 reads CASSYDRGSYEQYF. The CDR3 DNA follows: TGTGCCAGTAGTTATGATAGGGGCTCCTACGAGCAGTACTTC.

The V call is TRBV5-1, the J call TRBJ2-1; maybe TRBD1 (6 bases). Germline CDR1 and CDR2: SGHRS and YFSETQ. The V end was cut by 8 bases, the J end by 0 bases, with 9 bases between. This CDR3 region has 13 residues. CDR3 sequence (DNA): TGCGCCAGTTCGGACAGCTCCTACAATGAGCAGTTCTTC. Its protein is CASSDSSYNEQFF. Full variable domain (remainder filled in from reference TRBV5-1 and TRBJ2-1): KAGVTQTPRYLIKTRGQQVTLSCSPISGHRSVSWYQQTPGQGLQFLFEYFSETQRNKGNFPGRFSGRQFSNSRSEMNVSTLELGDSALYLCASSDSSYNEQFFGPGTRLTVL.

V gene TRBV10-3 combines with J gene TRBJ1-2; D perhaps matches TRBD1 (5 bases). Germline V gene data show CDR1 as ENHRY and CDR2 as SYGVKD. This CDR3 has 16 residues. The V gene lost 0 bases and the J gene lost 4 bases, with 15 bases spanning the gap. In DNA form, the CDR3 reads TGTGCCATCAGTGAGTCATTGGGACGGAATACCTATGGCTACACCTTC. This gives the protein CAISESLGRNTYGYTF.

This chain joins TRBV20-1 and TRBJ1-6, with D unresolved. V lost 3 bases and J 10 bases, leaving 16 bases between the germline ends. The germline CDR1 and CDR2 sequences are DFQATT and SNEGSKA (reference sequence). This CDR3 region has 14 residues. In nucleotides, the CDR3 is TGCAGTGCTAGTTGGGAGGGAGTAGGCTCACCCCTCCACTTT. Translating gives CSASWEGVGSPLHF.

This chain joins TRBV30 and TRBJ2-3, with D possibly being TRBD2 (6 bases). The V and J ends lost 6 bases and 10 bases respectively, with 14 bases between them. The CDR3 loop spans 11 amino acids. CDR1 and CDR2 from the germline V gene are GTSNPN and SVGIG (reference sequence). This chain's CDR3 is CACTSGLSQYF. CDR3 nucleotides: TGTGCCTGTACTTCGGGACTGTCGCAGTATTTT.

J is TRBJ2-3 and V is TRBV9; D not certain. CDR1 SGDLS and CDR2 YYNGEE come from the germline V gene. CDR3 size: 14 residues. With 3 bases removed from V and 4 bases from J, the gap between germline ends came to 12 bases. The CDR3 reads CASSDQLGPDTQYF. The CDR3, as DNA: TGTGCCAGCAGCGACCAACTGGGCCCAGATACGCAGTATTTT.

The rearrangement uses TRBV28 and TRBJ2-2; D unclear. Germline CDR1 is MDHEN and CDR2 is SYDVKM. The CDR3 loop spans 16 amino acids. V gave up 8 bases and J gave up 0 bases, with 16 bases separating them. This CDR3 is CASRKPWESNTGELFF. CDR3 bases: TGTGCCAGCCGTAAGCCTTGGGAATCGAACACCGGGGAGCTGTTTTTT.

The chain couples TRBV28 to TRBJ1-5; D possibly corresponds to TRBD1 (6 bases). Trimming cost V 6 bases and J 5 bases, with 17 bases left between them. The V gene's germline CDR1 is MDHEN and CDR2 SYDVKM. This CDR3 region has 15 residues. This chain's CDR3 is CASRPGQLNYQPQHF. The CDR3 DNA reads as TGTGCCAGCAGACCCGGACAGCTCAACTATCAGCCCCAGCATTTT.

The chain couples TRBV6-4 to TRBJ2-4, with 10 positions matching TRBD1. The CDR3 has 18 amino acids. Germline V lookup: CDR1 MRHNA, CDR2 SNTAGT. J gave up 4 bases and V 3 bases, and 12 bases lay outside the gene matches. The CDR3 nucleotides read TGTGCCAGCAGTGAGGGACAGGGGCAAGGACGACCTAAAAACATTCAGTACTTC. It is translated as CASSEGQGQGRPKNIQYF.

J is TRBJ2-5 and V is TRBV28; 8 nucleotides match TRBD2. The CDR3 covers 14 residues. The germline V gene encodes CDR1 MDHEN and CDR2 SYDVKM. V lost 6 bases, J lost 2 bases, and 5 bases stayed unmatched. The CDR3 loop is CASSTSGGQETQYF. The CDR3 nucleotides read TGTGCCAGCAGCACTTCGGGGGGGCAAGAGACCCAGTACTTC.

The count of this clone is one. This chain joins TRBV30 and TRBJ2-3; D is uncertain. Germline CDR1 and CDR2: GTSNPN and SVGIG (reference sequence). This CDR3 region has 16 residues. The V gene lost 5 bases and the J gene lost 5 bases, with 23 bases spanning the gap. The chain's CDR3 is CAWGRLGIGVGDTQYF. DNA of the CDR3: TGTGCCTGGGGGCGGCTAGGAATCGGAGTGGGAGATACGCAGTATTTT. The full variable domain, completed using reference TRBV30 and TRBJ2-3, is SQTIHQWPATLVQPVGSPLSLECTVEGTSNPNLYWYRQAAGRGLQLLFYSVGIGQISSEVPQNLSASRPQDRQFILSSKKLLLSDSGFYLCAWGRLGIGVGDTQYFGPGTRLTVL.

The rearrangement uses TRBV9 and TRBJ1-2, with TRBD1 matching 11 bases. With V trimmed by 3 bases and J by 7 bases, 2 bases remained unmatched. Germline V gives CDR1 SGDLS, CDR2 YYNGEE. The CDR3 is made up of 13 amino acids. The CDR3 here is CASSAGQGGGYTF. The CDR3, as DNA: TGTGCCAGCAGCGCGGGACAGGGGGGTGGCTACACCTTC.

V and J are TRBV5-6 and TRBJ1-5; the D gene is possibly TRBD1 (5 bases). The CDR3 length is 14 residues. Trimming removed 0 bases from V and 6 bases from J, with 10 bases in between. Germline V gene sequence: CDR1 SGHDT, CDR2 YYEEEE. The CDR3 DNA is TGTGCCAGCAGCTTGGCGGGGGGGTCTCAGCCCCAGCATTTT. It yields the protein CASSLAGGSQPQHF.

This clone has just a few counts. CDR3 sequence reads: CASSLGVGPGGYTF. CDR3 coding DNA: TGTGCCAGCAGCTTGGGGGTCGGGCCAGGCGGCTACACCTTC. The gene calls are TRBV5-8 and TRBJ1-2; D gene uncertain. The CDR3 has 14 amino acids. V lost 0 bases, J lost 8 bases, and 14 bases lay in between. The V gene's germline CDR1 is SGHTS and CDR2 YDEGEE.

The J gene is TRBJ1-5, the V gene TRBV27; TRBD1 matches at 8 bases. Germline values: CDR1 MNHEY, CDR2 SMNVEV (reference sequence). CDR3 length: 17 residues. Trimming at V came to 2 bases and at J to 2 bases, leaving 8 bases not matched to a gene. CDR3 amino acids: CASSLGAGGDGNQPQHF. CDR3 in DNA: TGTGCCAGCAGTTTAGGGGCAGGGGGCGACGGCAATCAGCCCCAGCATTTT.

The chain links TRBV6-5 to TRBJ2-1, with TRBD1 identical over 12 bases. J lost 8 bases, V lost 4 bases, and 3 bases had no gene match. Per germline, CDR1 MNHEY and CDR2 SVGAGI. The CDR3 covers 14 residues. CDR3 DNA: TGTGCCAGCAGTTTGGGACAGGGGGCCGATGAGCAGTTCTTC. This sequence encodes CASSLGQGADEQFF.